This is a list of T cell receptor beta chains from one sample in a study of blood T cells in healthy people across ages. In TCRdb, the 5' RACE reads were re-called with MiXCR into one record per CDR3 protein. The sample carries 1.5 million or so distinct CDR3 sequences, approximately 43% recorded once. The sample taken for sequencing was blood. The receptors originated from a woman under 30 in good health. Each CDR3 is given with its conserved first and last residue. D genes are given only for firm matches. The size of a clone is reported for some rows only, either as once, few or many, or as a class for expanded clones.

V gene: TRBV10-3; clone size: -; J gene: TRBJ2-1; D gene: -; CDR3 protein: CAISGGAGVEQFF; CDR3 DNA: TGTGCCATCAGTGGAGGAGCAGGGGTTGAGCAGTTCTTC
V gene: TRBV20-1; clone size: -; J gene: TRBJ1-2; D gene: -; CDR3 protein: CSARVERVGYGYTF; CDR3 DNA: TGCAGTGCTAGAGTTGAAAGGGTCGGCTATGGCTACACCTTC
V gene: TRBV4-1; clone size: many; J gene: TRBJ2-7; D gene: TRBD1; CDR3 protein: CASSQDGTGGYEQYF; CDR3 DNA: TGCGCCAGCAGCCAAGATGGGACAGGGGGCTACGAGCAGTACTTC
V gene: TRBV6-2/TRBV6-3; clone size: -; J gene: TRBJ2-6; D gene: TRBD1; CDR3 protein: CASSQPPTGRTGANVLTF; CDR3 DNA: TGTGCCAGCAGTCAACCTCCGACAGGGCGAACTGGGGCCAACGTCCTGACTTTC
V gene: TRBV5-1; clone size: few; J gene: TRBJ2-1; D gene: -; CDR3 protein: CASNSGRGGNEQFF; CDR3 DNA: TGCGCCAGCAACTCCGGAAGGGGGGGCAATGAGCAGTTCTTC
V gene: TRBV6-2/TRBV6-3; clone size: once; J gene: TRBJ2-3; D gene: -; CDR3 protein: CASSQSAGPQYF; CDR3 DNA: TGTGCCAGCAGCCAGTCAGCAGGCCCGCAGTATTTT
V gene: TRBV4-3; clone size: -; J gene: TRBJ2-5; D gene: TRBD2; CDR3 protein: CASSQDDGRGPNYQETQYF; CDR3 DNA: TGCGCCAGCAGCCAAGATGATGGGAGGGGACCAAACTACCAAGAGACCCAGTACTTC
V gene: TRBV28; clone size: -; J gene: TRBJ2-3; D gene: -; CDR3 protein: CASSPASPISSQYF; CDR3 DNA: TGTGCCAGCAGTCCAGCTAGTCCTATATCCTCCCAGTATTTT
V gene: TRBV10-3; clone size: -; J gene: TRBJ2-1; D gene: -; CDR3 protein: CAISESKGGGQLSYNEQFF; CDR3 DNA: TGTGCCATCAGTGAGTCGAAGGGGGGGGGACAACTATCCTACAATGAGCAGTTCTTC
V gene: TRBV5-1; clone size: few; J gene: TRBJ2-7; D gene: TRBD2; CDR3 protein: CASSLMVAGSSYEQYF; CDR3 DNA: TGCGCCAGCAGCTTGATGGTAGCGGGGAGCTCCTACGAGCAGTACTTC
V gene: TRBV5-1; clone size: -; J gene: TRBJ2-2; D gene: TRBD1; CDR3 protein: CASSFRDRGSGELFF; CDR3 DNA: TGCGCCAGCAGCTTCCGGGACAGGGGCTCCGGGGAGCTGTTTTTT
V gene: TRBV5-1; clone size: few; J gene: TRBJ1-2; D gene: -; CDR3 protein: CASKPTTTNYGYTF; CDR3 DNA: TGCGCCAGCAAACCGACAACTACTAACTATGGCTACACCTTC
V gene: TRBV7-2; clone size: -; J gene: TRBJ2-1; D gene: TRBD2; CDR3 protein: CASSPRLARIPNEQFF; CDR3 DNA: TGTGCCAGTAGTCCCCGACTAGCGCGGATCCCCAATGAGCAGTTCTTC
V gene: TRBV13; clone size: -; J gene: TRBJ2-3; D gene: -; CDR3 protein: CASHARTTLGPDTQYF; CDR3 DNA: TGTGCCAGCCATGCAAGGACTACCCTTGGGCCAGATACGCAGTATTTT
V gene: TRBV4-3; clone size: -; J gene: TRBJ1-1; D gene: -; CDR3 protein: CASSQVGANTEAFF; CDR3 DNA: TGCGCCAGCAGCCAAGTGGGGGCCAACACTGAAGCTTTCTTT
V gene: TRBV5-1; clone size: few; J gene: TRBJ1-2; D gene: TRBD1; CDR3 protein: CASSSGDSLYGYTF; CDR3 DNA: TGCGCCAGCAGCTCGGGGGACAGCCTCTATGGCTACACCTTC
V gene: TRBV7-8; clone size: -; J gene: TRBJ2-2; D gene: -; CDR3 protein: CASRTGPSYGELFF; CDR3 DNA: TGTGCCAGCAGAACAGGGCCAAGTTACGGGGAGCTGTTTTTT
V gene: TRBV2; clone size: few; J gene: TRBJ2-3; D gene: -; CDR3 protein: CACRQITDTQYF; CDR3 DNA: TGTGCCTGCCGTCAAATCACAGATACGCAGTATTTT
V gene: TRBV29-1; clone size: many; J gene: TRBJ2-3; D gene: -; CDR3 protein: CSVVATTDTQYF; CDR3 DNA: TGCAGCGTTGTTGCCACGACAGATACGCAGTATTTT
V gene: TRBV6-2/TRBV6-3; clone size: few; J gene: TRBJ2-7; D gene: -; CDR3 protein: CASSTKLITYEQYF; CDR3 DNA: TGTGCCAGCAGTACCAAACTGATAACCTACGAGCAGTACTTC
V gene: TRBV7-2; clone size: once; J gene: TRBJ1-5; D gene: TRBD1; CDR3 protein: CASSLMGTDLSNQPQHF; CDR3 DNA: TGTGCCAGCAGCTTAATGGGGACAGACCTTAGCAATCAGCCCCAGCATTTT
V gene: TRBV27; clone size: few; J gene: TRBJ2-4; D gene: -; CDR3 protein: CASSSRGSRGNAKNIQYF; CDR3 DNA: TGTGCCAGCAGTTCGAGGGGCTCAAGGGGTAACGCCAAAAACATTCAGTACTTC
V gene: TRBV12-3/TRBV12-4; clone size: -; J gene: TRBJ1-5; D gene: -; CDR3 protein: CASSCQGLSNQPQHF; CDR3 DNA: TGTGCCAGCAGTTGTCAGGGTCTAAGCAATCAGCCCCAGCATTTT
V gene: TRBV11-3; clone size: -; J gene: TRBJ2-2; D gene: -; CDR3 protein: CASSFNAAIGELFF; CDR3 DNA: TGTGCCAGCAGCTTTAACGCAGCCATCGGGGAGCTGTTTTTT
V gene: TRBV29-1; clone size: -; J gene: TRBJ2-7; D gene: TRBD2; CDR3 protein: CSVEAGTSGGAYNEQYF; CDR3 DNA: TGCAGCGTTGAAGCCGGGACTAGCGGGGGGGCCTACAATGAGCAGTACTTC
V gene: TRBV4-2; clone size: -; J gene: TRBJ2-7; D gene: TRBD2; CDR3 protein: CASSQLAGGSSYNEQYF; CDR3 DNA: TGTGCCAGCAGCCAACTGGCGGGAGGGAGCTCCTACAATGAGCAGTACTTC
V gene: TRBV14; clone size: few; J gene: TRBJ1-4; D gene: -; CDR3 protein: CASSRLLGKLFF; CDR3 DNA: TGTGCCAGCAGCCGTCTACTTGGGAAACTGTTTTTT
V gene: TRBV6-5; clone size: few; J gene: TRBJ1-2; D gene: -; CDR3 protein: CASRRSPYGYGYTF; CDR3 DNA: TGTGCCAGCAGGCGGAGTCCATACGGGTATGGCTACACCTTC
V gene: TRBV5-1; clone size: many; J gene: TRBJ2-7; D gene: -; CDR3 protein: CASSFEGYEQYF; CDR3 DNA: TGCGCCAGCAGCTTCGAGGGTTACGAGCAGTACTTC
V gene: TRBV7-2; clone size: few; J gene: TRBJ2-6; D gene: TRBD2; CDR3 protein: CASSSLTSGRSGANVLTF; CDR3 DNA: TGTGCCAGCAGCTCGCTCACTAGCGGGAGATCTGGGGCCAACGTCCTGACTTTC
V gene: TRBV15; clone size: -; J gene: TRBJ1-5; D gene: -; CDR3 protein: CATSPPGQPQHF; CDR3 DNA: TGTGCCACCAGTCCACCGGGGCAGCCCCAGCATTTT
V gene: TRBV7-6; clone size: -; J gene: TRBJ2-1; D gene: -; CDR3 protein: CASSDTRVNEQFF; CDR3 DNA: TGTGCCAGCAGCGACACTCGGGTTAATGAGCAGTTCTTC
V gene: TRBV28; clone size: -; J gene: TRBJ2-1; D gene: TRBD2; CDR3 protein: CASSSGLAGGIDEQFF; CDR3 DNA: TGTGCCAGCAGTTCCGGACTAGCAGGCGGTATCGATGAGCAGTTCTTC
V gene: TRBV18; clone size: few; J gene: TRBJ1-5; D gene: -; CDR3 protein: CASSPLQDSNQPQHF; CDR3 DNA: TGTGCCAGCTCACCATTACAGGATAGCAATCAGCCCCAGCATTTT
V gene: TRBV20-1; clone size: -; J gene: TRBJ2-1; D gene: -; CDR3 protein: CSARDRVLERFF; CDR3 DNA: TGCAGTGCTAGAGATCGAGTTCTTGAGCGGTTCTTC